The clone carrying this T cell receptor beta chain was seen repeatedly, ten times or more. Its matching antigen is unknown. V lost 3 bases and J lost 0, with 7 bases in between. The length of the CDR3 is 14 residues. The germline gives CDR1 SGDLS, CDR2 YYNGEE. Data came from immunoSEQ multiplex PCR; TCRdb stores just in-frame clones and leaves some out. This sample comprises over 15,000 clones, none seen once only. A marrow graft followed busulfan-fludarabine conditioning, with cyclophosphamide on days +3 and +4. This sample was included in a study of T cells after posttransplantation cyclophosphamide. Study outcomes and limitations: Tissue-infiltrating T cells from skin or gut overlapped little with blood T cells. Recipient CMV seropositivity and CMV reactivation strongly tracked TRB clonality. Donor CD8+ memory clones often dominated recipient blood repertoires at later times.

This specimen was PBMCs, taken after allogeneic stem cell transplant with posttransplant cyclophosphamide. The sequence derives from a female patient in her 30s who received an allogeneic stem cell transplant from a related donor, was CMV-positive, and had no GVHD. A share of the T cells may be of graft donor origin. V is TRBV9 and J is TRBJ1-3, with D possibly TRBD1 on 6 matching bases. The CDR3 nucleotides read TGTGCCAGCAGCGCGGACAGCTCTGGAAACACCATATATTTT. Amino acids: CASSADSSGNTIYF.